This T cell receptor beta chain derives from a study of blood T cell repertoires in COVID-19. Study summary: Whether acute or convalescent, the COVID-19 samples came from the United States, Italy and Spain. Sample material is recorded as cDNA or gDNA derived from T cells, B-cell-depleted T cells, or PBMCs.

The germline CDR1 and CDR2 sequences are MGHRA and YSYEKL. The length of the CDR3 is 14 residues. The V end was cut by 4 bases, the J end by 0 bases, with 10 bases between. Clones were read by immunoSEQ multiplex PCR, and TCRdb kept only the in-frame ones, dropping some. The table has about 160,000 clones, approximately 90% seen once. The chain joins TRBV4-1 to TRBJ2-7; D remains unclear. The sample was peripheral blood. This clonotype originated in a man in his forties or fifties with acute or convalescent COVID-19. This CDR3 reads CASSPLGSSYEQYF. The CDR3 region has the DNA TGCGCCAGCAGCCCCCTAGGAAGCTCCTACGAGCAGTACTTC.